The rows below give T cell receptor beta chains drawn from one sample of a study of shared clonotypes between healthy human individuals. The protocol was immunoSEQ multiplex PCR, while the TCRdb copy is restricted to in-frame clones and leaves out a portion. The repertoire holds about 2 million clones, with around 96% as singletons. The sequenced material came from naive CD8+ T cells sorted from blood. The receptors were gathered from a man between 18 and 29 years old in good health. CDR3s include the opening cysteine and the closing phenylalanine or tryptophan.

j_gene,v_gene,CDR3aa
TRBJ2-1,TRBV7-2,CASSLVRGQNEQFF
TRBJ2-7,TRBV9,CASSVGQHYEQYF
TRBJ2-7,TRBV10-3,CAISESREGRHEQYF
TRBJ1-2,TRBV30,CAREGIAGYTF
TRBJ2-5,TRBV11-1,CASSLDSEETQYF
TRBJ1-1,TRBV5-6,CASSFYEGSTEAFF
TRBJ1-6,TRBV7-9,CASSQGQSSYNSPLHF
TRBJ2-4,TRBV6-6,CASSYSISSENIQYF
TRBJ2-3,TRBV13,CASSAGLAGAPDTQYF
TRBJ1-2,TRBV9,CASKGGSYGYTF
TRBJ2-7,TRBV5-1,CASSLGGGLYEQYF
TRBJ2-5,TRBV7-7,CASSTGPGGEYQETQYF
TRBJ1-2,TRBV11-2,CASSQGWVGNYGYTF
TRBJ2-1,TRBV27,CASSLEGENADEQFF
TRBJ2-3,TRBV4-1,CASSQEGSGGLPADTQYF
TRBJ2-2,TRBV2,CASSEAESTGELFF
TRBJ1-1,TRBV13,CASSLGQGETEAFF
TRBJ1-2,TRBV12-5,CASGPDRESYGYTF
TRBJ1-1,TRBV15,CATSRDLGYTEAFF
TRBJ2-1,TRBV10-1,CASSESGPDNEQFF
TRBJ1-5,TRBV19,CASSIRDHNQPQHF
TRBJ2-7,TRBV28,CASSFPQVYEQYF
TRBJ1-4,TRBV21-1,CASSKPDRQVFNEKLFF
TRBJ1-1,TRBV29-1,CSVRLRDPEGTEAFF
TRBJ1-5,TRBV27,CASSLVQGGNQPQHF
TRBJ2-7,TRBV15,CATSRGRIPSYEQYF
TRBJ2-5,TRBV6-5,CASSYVAGGETQYF
TRBJ2-3,TRBV25-1,CASSGPSGSTDTQYF
TRBJ2-4,TRBV7-2,CASTEDRGDKNIQYF
TRBJ2-2,TRBV7-9,CASSFGSGPNTGELFF
TRBJ2-2,TRBV27,CASSTWTGASNTGELFF
TRBJ1-1,TRBV6-5,CASRKSDGTEAFF
TRBJ2-1,TRBV28,CASSLGGGYNEQFF
TRBJ2-7,TRBV10-1,CASSEDRYEQYF
TRBJ2-7,TRBV7-9,CASSLSVIGTGVNEQYF
TRBJ2-1,TRBV6-6,CASSSGQGVHNEQFF
TRBJ1-2,TRBV9,CASSVELALVYGYTF